This entry describes one TCR beta chain. These data come from a study of blood T cell repertoires in COVID-19. The wider study: The origin of the acute and convalescent COVID-19 samples was the United States, Italy and Spain.

Germline CDR1 GTSNPN, CDR2 SVGIG (reference sequence). V lost 1 base and J lost 3, with 10 bases in between. CDR3 size: 13 residues. Data came from immunoSEQ multiplex PCR; TCRdb stores just in-frame clones and leaves some out. The repertoire includes over 150,000 clones, 87% of them detected once, and over 7% sits in the top ten. The sequencing sample was made of PBMCs or T cells enriched from blood (not recorded which). This receptor was obtained from a woman aged 50 to 60 who had recovered from COVID-19. This chain uses TRBV30 with TRBJ2-7, with D possibly being TRBD2 (5 bases). The CDR3 sequence is CAWSAGELYEQYF. The CDR3 nucleotides read TGTGCCTGGAGTGCTGGGGAGCTCTACGAGCAGTACTTC.